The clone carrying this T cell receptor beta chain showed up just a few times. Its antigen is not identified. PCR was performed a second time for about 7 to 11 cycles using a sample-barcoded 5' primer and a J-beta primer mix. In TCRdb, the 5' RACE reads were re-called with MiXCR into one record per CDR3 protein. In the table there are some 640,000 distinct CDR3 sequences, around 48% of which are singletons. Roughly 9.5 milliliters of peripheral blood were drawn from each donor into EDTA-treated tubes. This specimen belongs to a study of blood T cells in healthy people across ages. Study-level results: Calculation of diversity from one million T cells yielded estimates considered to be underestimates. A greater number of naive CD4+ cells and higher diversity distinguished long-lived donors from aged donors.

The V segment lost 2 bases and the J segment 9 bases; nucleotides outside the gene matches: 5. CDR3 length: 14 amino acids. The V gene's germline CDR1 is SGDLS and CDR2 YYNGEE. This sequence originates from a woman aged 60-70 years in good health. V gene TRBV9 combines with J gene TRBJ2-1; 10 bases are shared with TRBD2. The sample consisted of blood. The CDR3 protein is CASSVGLAEGEQFF. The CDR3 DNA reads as TGTGCCAGCAGCGTCGGACTAGCGGAGGGTGAGCAGTTCTTC. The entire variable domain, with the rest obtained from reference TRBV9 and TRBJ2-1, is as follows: DSGVTQTPKHLITATGQRVTLRCSPRSGDLSVYWYQQSLDQGLQFLIQYYNGEERAKGNILERFSAQQFPDLHSELNLSSLELGDSALYFCASSVGLAEGEQFFGPGTRLTVL.